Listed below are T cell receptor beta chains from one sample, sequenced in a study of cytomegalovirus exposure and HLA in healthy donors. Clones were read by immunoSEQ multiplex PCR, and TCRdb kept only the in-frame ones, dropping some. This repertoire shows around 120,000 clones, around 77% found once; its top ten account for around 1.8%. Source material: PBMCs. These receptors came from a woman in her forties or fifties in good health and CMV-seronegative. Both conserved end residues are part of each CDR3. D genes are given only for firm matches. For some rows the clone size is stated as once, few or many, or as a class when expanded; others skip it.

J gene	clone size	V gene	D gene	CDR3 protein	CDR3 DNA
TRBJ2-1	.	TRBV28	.	CASSLVAAEQFF	TGTGCCAGCAGTTTAGTAGCTGCAGAGCAGTTCTTC
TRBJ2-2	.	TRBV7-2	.	CASSSDRTYTGELFF	TGTGCCAGCAGCTCCGACAGGACTTACACCGGGGAGCTGTTTTTT
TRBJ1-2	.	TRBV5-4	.	CASSLASDNYGYTF	TGTGCCAGCAGCTTGGCCAGTGATAACTATGGCTACACCTTC
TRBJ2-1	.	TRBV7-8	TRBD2	CASSPRSLPGLAANEQFF	TGTGCCAGCAGCCCGAGGTCTTTACCGGGACTAGCGGCCAATGAGCAGTTCTTC
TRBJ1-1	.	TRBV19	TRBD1	CASRPGDSRNTEAFF	TGTGCCAGTAGACCCGGGGACAGCCGAAACACTGAAGCTTTCTTT
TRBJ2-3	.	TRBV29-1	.	CSGGGGASTDTQYF	TGCAGCGGTGGTGGCGGGGCTAGCACAGATACGCAGTATTTT
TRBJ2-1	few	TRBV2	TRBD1	CASSERGLQGFF	TGTGCCAGCAGTGAAAGGGGGCTCCAGGGATTCTTC
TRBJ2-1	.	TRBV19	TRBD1	CASSARTGINNEQFF	TGTGCCAGTAGTGCCCGGACAGGGATCAACAATGAGCAGTTCTTC
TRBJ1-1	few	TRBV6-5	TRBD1	CASSRQGYGNTEAFF	TGTGCCAGCAGTAGACAGGGGTACGGGAACACTGAAGCTTTCTTT
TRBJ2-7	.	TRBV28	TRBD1	CASSPRLDRPQYF	TGTGCCAGCAGTCCCCGCTTGGACAGGCCGCAGTACTTC
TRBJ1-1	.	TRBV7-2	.	CASSMVTVNTEAFF	TGTGCCAGCAGCATGGTTACAGTGAACACTGAAGCTTTCTTT
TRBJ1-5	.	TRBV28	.	CASRGQGFNQPQHF	TGTGCCAGCAGGGGACAAGGATTCAATCAGCCCCAGCATTTT
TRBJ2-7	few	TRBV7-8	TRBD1	CASSPIPGQGSYEQYF	TGTGCCAGCAGCCCCATTCCGGGACAGGGTTCCTACGAGCAGTACTTC
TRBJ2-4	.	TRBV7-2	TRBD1	CASSLARDRAQYF	TGTGCCAGCAGCTTAGCGAGGGACAGAGCTCAGTACTTC
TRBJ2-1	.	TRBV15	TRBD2	CATVVAGGPSSYNEQFF	TGTGCCACCGTAGTAGCGGGAGGGCCCAGCTCCTACAATGAGCAGTTCTTC